The present T cell receptor beta chain was sequenced within a study of shared clonotypes between healthy human individuals. In the case of this clone: The antigen is undetermined.

Study-wide results and limits: Investigators expected sequencing depth to affect clonotype sharing among donors. When compared with the clonotypes that were shared by all four sorted-subset donors, the non-shared clonotypes turned out to have lower generation probabilities.

Sequencing used immunoSEQ multiplex PCR; TCRdb keeps in-frame clones, though not all of them. The table records nearly 1 million clones, about three quarters of them present only once. From germline, CDR1 is KGHSH and CDR2 LQKENI. V lost 3 bases and J lost 0, with 9 bases in between. This CDR3 is built from 15 residues. Specimen: memory CD4+ T cells sorted from blood. This sample's subset: CD45RA-negative fraction. The chain combines TRBV18 with TRBJ1-3; D is ambiguous. This sequence originates from a man between 18 and 35 years old in good health. The CDR3 DNA sequence: TGTGCCAGCTCACCCGTCCAGATCTCTGGAAACACCATATATTTT. Translating gives CASSPVQISGNTIYF.